The next 26 T cell receptor beta chains were all read from a single sample in a study of Ad26.COV2.S vaccination and SARS-CoV-2 variants. Assay used: immunoSEQ multiplex PCR; TCRdb lists only in-frame clones, some missing. Found here are hundreds of thousands of clones, 80% to 95% of them singletons; the top ten hold roughly an eighth. Treatment given: around 19 received Ad26.COV2.S at low or high dose, single or two shots; about five received placebo; per-sample allocation not given. Day 63 after the first injection of vaccine or placebo was the sampling time. Sequenced here: peripheral blood, sampled in a trial of Ad26.COV2.S vaccine versus placebo. These receptors were taken from a person between 18 and 65 years old who received the Ad26.COV2.S COVID-19 vaccine or a placebo.

The J gene is TRBJ2-1, the V gene TRBV18; 7 positions agree with TRBD2. The trim removed 1 base at V and 8 bases at J, leaving 14 bases unmatched. This CDR3 comprises 17 residues. Per germline, CDR1 KGHSH and CDR2 LQKENI. The CDR3: CASSPRAPLGGSYEQFF. DNA of the CDR3: TGTGCCAGCTCACCACGAGCCCCCCTGGGCGGGAGTTATGAGCAGTTCTTC.

The rearrangement joins TRBV7-9 to TRBJ2-1, with no clear D. Germline V gene data show CDR1 as SEHNR and CDR2 as FQNEAQ (reference sequence). V was trimmed by 3 bases and J by 0 bases, leaving 12 bases between them. The CDR3 covers 16 residues. The DNA of the CDR3 is TGTGCCAGCAGCTTGCCTGATCAAAGCTCCTACAATGAGCAGTTCTTC. It codes for CASSLPDQSSYNEQFF.

The chain is built from TRBV4-3 and TRBJ2-1; TRBD2 aligns across 11 bases. Germline trimming cut 3 bases from V and 6 bases from J; bases unmatched to any gene: 10. CDR3 length: 17 residues. The germline V gene encodes CDR1 LGHNA and CDR2 YSLEER. The CDR3 sequence is CASSQGTSGSGGNEQFF. For the CDR3, the DNA is TGCGCCAGCAGCCAGGGCACTAGCGGGAGTGGCGGCAATGAGCAGTTCTTC.

The gene calls are TRBV6-1 and TRBJ2-7; 7 nucleotides match TRBD1. This CDR3 spans 15 amino acids. With 2 bases clipped from V and 1 base from J, the junction kept 5 bases outside the gene matches. In germline, CDR1 is MNHNS, CDR2 SASEGT. CDR3 in DNA: TGTGCCAGCAGTGAAAGGCCAGGGGGTTCCTACGAGCAGTACTTC. Its protein product is CASSERPGGSYEQYF.

This clone was detected once. CDR3 DNA: TGTGCCAGCAGTTACCGTACCCGAGGGGAAAAACTGTTTTTT. Translated, it gives CASSYRTRGEKLFF. The chain employs TRBV6-5 and TRBJ1-4; D gene unclear. The V end was cut by 2 bases, the J end by 8 bases, with 12 bases between. The CDR3 spans 14 residues. Germline V gene data show CDR1 as MNHEY and CDR2 as SVGAGI.

This clone was counted once. V gene TRBV15 combines with J gene TRBJ2-3; D is uncertain. CDR3 size: 12 residues. The germline CDR1 and CDR2 sequences are LNHNV and YYDKDF (reference sequence). V lost 2 bases and J 1 base, leaving 1 base between the germline ends. CDR3 in amino acids: CATSRRTDTQYF. The CDR3 DNA sequence: TGTGCCACCAGCAGACGCACAGATACGCAGTATTTT.

In its sample, this clone was seen once. This chain joins TRBV5-5 and TRBJ1-1, with D unclear. Germline loops: CDR1 SGHKS, CDR2 YYEKEE (reference sequence). The germline V and J ends were trimmed by 1 base and 2 bases, with 9 bases remaining between them. The CDR3 length is 14 residues. The chain's CDR3 is CASSLQVINTEAFF. The CDR3 DNA reads TGTGCCAGCAGCTTGCAGGTAATTAACACTGAAGCTTTCTTT.

The rearrangement links TRBV28 to TRBJ1-5; 7 nucleotides match TRBD1. The CDR3 loop spans 12 amino acids. The germline V gene has CDR1 MDHEN and CDR2 SYDVKM. J was trimmed by 4 bases and V by 10 bases; bases with no gene match: 4. DNA of the CDR3: TGTGCCATCCAGGGGGAGAATCAGCCCCAGCATTTT. Amino acids: CAIQGENQPQHF.

The rearrangement joins TRBV6-2 or TRBV6-3 to TRBJ2-7, with a weak D call TRBD2 (6 bases). Looked up from germline, CDR1 is MNHEY and CDR2 is SVGEGT. There are 14 residues in the CDR3. V gave up 2 bases and J gave up 3 bases, with 11 bases separating them. CDR3: CASSYGGTNYEQYF. The CDR3 nucleotides are TGTGCCAGCAGTTACGGGGGGACCAACTACGAGCAGTACTTC.

This clone was observed a single time. V usage is TRBV6-5 and J usage is TRBJ2-7, with 11 bases lining up with TRBD2. V lost 4 bases to trimming and J lost 6 bases; unmatched junction nucleotides: 5. Germline V gives CDR1 MNHEY, CDR2 SVGAGI. The length of the CDR3 is 14 residues. This chain's CDR3 is CASSLAGGPAEQYF. The CDR3 region has the DNA TGTGCCAGCAGTTTAGCGGGAGGGCCGGCCGAGCAGTACTTC.

This clone was found once. V is TRBV21-1 and J is TRBJ1-2; the D call of TRBD1 is as the table states it, not checked on the DNA. TRBV21-1 is a pseudogene segment. This CDR3 comprises 16 residues. CDR3 sequence (DNA): TGTGCCAGCAGCGTACGTGGACAGCCGGATGTCTATGGCTACACCTTC. This encodes CASSVRGQPDVYGYTF.

The chain carries TRBV2 and TRBJ2-7; 8 bases are a match to TRBD2. The CDR3 has 14 amino acids. V dropped 1 base and J dropped 2; count of bases not matched to a gene: 1. CDR1 is SNHLY and CDR2 is FYNNEI in the germline V gene. CDR3 sequence (DNA): TGTGCCAGCAGTGAAGGAGCGGGGGCCTACGAGCAGTACTTC. Its protein is CASSEGAGAYEQYF.

This clone was counted between two and nine times. V usage is TRBV2 and J usage is TRBJ1-1; a possible D gene is TRBD1 (6 bases). Germline loops: CDR1 SNHLY, CDR2 FYNNEI. This CDR3 is 13 amino acids long. Trimming pared 6 bases from V and 1 base from J, leaving 9 bases between. The CDR3 here is CASRVTGNTEAFF. In DNA, the CDR3 is TGTGCCAGCAGGGTGACAGGGAACACTGAAGCTTTCTTT.

This clone has only one observation. The chain carries TRBV5-6 and TRBJ2-3; tentatively, D is TRBD1 (6 bases). The V and J ends lost 4 bases and 0 bases respectively, with 12 bases between them. Germline CDR1 reads SGHDT; CDR2 reads YYEEEE. CDR3 length: 15 amino acids. CDR3 region: CASSPRTASTDTQYF. DNA for the CDR3: TGTGCCAGCAGCCCCAGGACAGCTAGCACAGATACGCAGTATTTT.

The chain is built from TRBV12-3 or TRBV12-4 and TRBJ1-1; D gene uncertain. V was shortened by 0 bases and J by 5 bases, with 7 bases between the two germline ends. This CDR3 is built from 13 residues. CDR3 DNA: TGTGCCAGCAGTTTAGCGTCGTGGACTGAAGCTTTCTTT. Its protein product is CASSLASWTEAFF.

The V call is TRBV4-1, the J call TRBJ2-1, with 7 bases fitting TRBD2. V dropped 4 bases and J dropped 9; count of bases not matched to a gene: 15. The CDR3 runs 16 residues. Per the germline V gene, CDR1 is MGHRA and CDR2 is YSYEKL. CDR3 in DNA: TGCGCCAGCAGCCTTCTAGGGGAGGGAGTCGGCGGTGAGCAGTTCTTC. Protein product: CASSLLGEGVGGEQFF.

The chain employs TRBV6-5 and TRBJ1-5; no clear D. The CDR3 extends over 13 amino acids. Germline CDR1 and CDR2: MNHEY and SVGAGI. V was shortened by 7 bases and J by 4 bases, with 11 bases between the two germline ends. As DNA, the CDR3 is TGTGCCAGCATGGTGCAGACAAATCAGCCCCAGCATTTT. This encodes CASMVQTNQPQHF.

This clone occurred once. The gene calls are TRBV7-2 and TRBJ2-1; 11 nucleotides line up with TRBD2. CDR1 and CDR2 from the germline V gene are SGHTA and FQGNSA. With V trimmed by 3 bases and J by 6 bases, 10 bases remained unmatched. The length of the CDR3 is 17 residues. CDR3 coding DNA: TGTGCCAGCAGCTTGGCCCCACTAGCGGGAGTCTCCAATGAGCAGTTCTTC. This encodes CASSLAPLAGVSNEQFF.

Of note for this clone: This sample includes further DNA sequences coding for the same CDR3. V usage is TRBV27 and J usage is TRBJ1-5; D not resolved. Germline V gene lookup returns CDR1 MNHEY and CDR2 SMNVEV (reference sequence). V lost 5 bases and J 4 bases, leaving 6 bases between the germline ends. The length of the CDR3 is 12 residues. The CDR3: CASSRPNQPQHF. As DNA, the CDR3 is TGTGCCAGCAGTAGGCCTAATCAGCCCCAGCATTTT.

Only one count was recorded for this clone. The chain has TRBV27 and TRBJ2-7; 12 bases line up with TRBD1. The CDR3 spans 15 residues. Unmatched junction bases numbered 6, after V lost 5 bases and J lost 4 bases. Germline CDR1 reads MNHEY; CDR2 reads SMNVEV (reference sequence). The DNA for the CDR3 is TGTGCCAGCAGTCTCCAGGGACAGGGGGCGTACGAGCAGTACTTC. Amino acids: CASSLQGQGAYEQYF.

V usage is TRBV7-9 and J usage is TRBJ1-1, with D unclear. The germline V and J ends were trimmed by 7 bases and 6 bases, with 12 bases remaining between them. The CDR3 covers 12 residues. Germline V gene lookup returns CDR1 SEHNR and CDR2 FQNEAQ (reference sequence). The chain's CDR3 is CASTSLGAEAFF. CDR3 sequence (DNA): TGTGCCAGCACCTCCCTCGGCGCTGAAGCTTTCTTT. The full variable domain, completed using reference TRBV7-9 and TRBJ1-1, is DTGVSQNPRHKITKRGQNVTFRCDPISEHNRLYWYRQTLGQGPEFLTYFQNEAQLEKSRLLSDRFSAERPKGSFSTLEIQRTEQGDSAMYLCASTSLGAEAFFGQGTRLTVV.

This chain links TRBV30 with TRBJ2-2, with D possibly matching TRBD1 (5 bases). In germline, CDR1 is GTSNPN, CDR2 SVGIG (reference sequence). The CDR3 loop spans 13 amino acids. V was pared by 0 bases and J by 7 bases, with 9 bases between. The CDR3 coding sequence is TGTGCCTGGAGTGTCCGCAGGGACGGGGAGCTGTTTTTT. Its translation is CAWSVRRDGELFF. Full variable domain (missing parts from reference TRBV30 and TRBJ2-2): SQTIHQWPATLVQPVGSPLSLECTVEGTSNPNLYWYRQAAGRGLQLLFYSVGIGQISSEVPQNLSASRPQDRQFILSSKKLLLSDSGFYLCAWSVRRDGELFFGEGSRLTVL.

With respect to this clone: In the same sample, other DNA sequences code for this CDR3. The chain couples TRBV7-2 to TRBJ2-7; D remains unclear. V was trimmed by 1 base and J by 1 base, leaving 11 bases between them. The CDR3 is 15 residues long. Germline CDR1 reads SGHTA; CDR2 reads FQGNSA. DNA for the CDR3: TGTGCCAGCAGCTTAGAGGTGGCGCGATCCTACGAGCAGTACTTC. Its protein is CASSLEVARSYEQYF.

V usage is TRBV20-1 and J usage is TRBJ2-4; perhaps TRBD2 as D (6 bases). From germline, CDR1 is DFQATT and CDR2 SNEGSKA (reference sequence). The ends were cut back, 3 bases at V and 3 bases at J, with 9 bases in the middle. There are 13 residues in the CDR3. The CDR3 protein is CSASEGGKNIQYF. For the CDR3, the DNA is TGCAGTGCTAGTGAGGGAGGCAAAAACATTCAGTACTTC.

This clone was picked up a small number of times. The rearrangement joins TRBV15 to TRBJ2-2, with 7 bases aligning to TRBD2. CDR1 and CDR2 from the germline V gene are LNHNV and YYDKDF (reference sequence). V lost 0 bases and J lost 2; bases outside the gene matches: 6. There are 17 residues in the CDR3. In DNA form, the CDR3 reads TGTGCCACCAGCAGAGATAGGGGACTACCTAACACCGGGGAGCTGTTTTTT. Protein product: CATSRDRGLPNTGELFF.

The gene calls are TRBV6-2 or TRBV6-3 and TRBJ1-1, with D maybe TRBD1 (5 bases). Deletions cut 5 bases from V and 5 bases from J, with 15 bases between. The germline CDR1 and CDR2 sequences are MNHEY and SVGEGT. This CDR3 has 14 amino acids. In DNA, the CDR3 is TGTGCCAGCAGTCCAGGAGGGGCAGGGACTGAAGCTTTCTTT. Encoded protein: CASSPGGAGTEAFF.